This TCR beta chain was profiled in a study of blood T cell repertoires in COVID-19 (dated by TCRdb to the early 2020s). Describing the broader study: The collaborator samples originated in the United States, Italy and Spain and spanned the acute and convalescent phases of COVID-19. The material from the prospective study consisted of cDNA or gDNA derived from T cells, B-cell-depleted T cells, or PBMCs. Subjects who had been exposed to COVID-19, were actively infected with it, or had recovered from it provided the deeply sampled blood TCRbeta repertoires that made up the dataset. A freely available public database, intended as a resource for researchers studying the immune response to SARS-CoV-2, is where the repertoires were released. Samples were obtained from the ongoing ImmuneRACE study (first 160 participants) and from 950 to 1,500 subjects provided by 6 global collaborators. Sample metadata almost always included a de-identified subject ID, COVID-19 status, age in years and sex. Where available, HLA class I and class II types were taken from metadata supplied by the sample provider and were not determined by assay-based typing. Study-level results and caveats: How much clinical and demographic metadata was included differed by source and by participant, and the metadata was provided uncurated.

The collaborating institutions used their own protocols to collect whole blood in K2EDTA tubes. Collaborator samples were shipped for TCRbeta analysis as frozen whole blood, isolated PBMCs, or DNA extracted from either sample type. At least ten counts were recorded for this clone. Its antigen is unknown. No quality values exist for individual bases; no much larger clone is one base distant. The immunoSEQ Assay, a bias-controlled multiplex PCR, was used to amplify TCRbeta CDR3 regions from genomic DNA. Per the authors' processing: The number of nucleated cells in each sample was estimated by amplification of reference gene primers within the assay. Sequence reads were collapsed and filtered to measure the absolute abundance of every unique TCRbeta CDR3 rearrangement. For each sample, productive Simpson clonality was calculated by taking the square root of Simpson's diversity index across productive rearrangements. This immuneACCESS table, as held by TCRdb, lists in-frame sequences with V and J called but not all clones. Of the missing ones, under half trace to an unresolved V gene in checked studies; the others have no known cause. V, J and clone size reflect that table, while D and trimming were determined from the DNA. The sample yields under 250,000 clones; approximately 83% were counted once. The ten largest clones capture 2% to 3% of the sample.

Relative to germline, V is missing 5 bases and J is missing 7 bases, with 8 bases of the junction outside any gene match. The germline V gene (reference sequence) supplies CDR1 GTSNPN and CDR2 SVGIG. The cysteine opens and the phenylalanine closes a CDR3 of 13 amino acids. Just the 39-base CDR3 DNA is kept, in frame starting at base 1. Sample: peripheral blood. The source of this sequence is a middle-aged woman with active or convalescent COVID-19. The chain is made from TRBV30 and TRBJ1-2; 9 junctional bases match TRBD1. The DNA sequence reads TGTGCCTGGGACTTACAGGGGGCAGGTGGCTACACCTTC. It is translated as CAWDLQGAGGYTF.